This TCR beta chain was obtained from a study of blood T cell repertoires in COVID-19. The CDR3 totals 18 residues. Germline V gene data show CDR1 as LGHDT and CDR2 as YNNKEL (reference sequence). J gave up 4 bases and V 4 bases, and 14 bases lay outside the gene matches. Only one count was recorded for this clone. Method: immunoSEQ multiplex PCR; TCRdb's copy keeps in-frame clones and lacks some. Here the sample spans about 130,000 clones, roughly 79% being singletons. The chain is built from TRBV3-1 (or the pseudogene TRBV3-2) and TRBJ1-2; TRBD1 matches at 11 bases. Material: peripheral blood. This TCR derives from a human donor in a cohort sampled during active COVID-19. CDR3 DNA sequence: TGTGCCAGCAGCCTCCAGGACAGGGGGCACGAACACATCTATGGCTACACCTTC. Translated, it gives CASSLQDRGHEHIYGYTF.